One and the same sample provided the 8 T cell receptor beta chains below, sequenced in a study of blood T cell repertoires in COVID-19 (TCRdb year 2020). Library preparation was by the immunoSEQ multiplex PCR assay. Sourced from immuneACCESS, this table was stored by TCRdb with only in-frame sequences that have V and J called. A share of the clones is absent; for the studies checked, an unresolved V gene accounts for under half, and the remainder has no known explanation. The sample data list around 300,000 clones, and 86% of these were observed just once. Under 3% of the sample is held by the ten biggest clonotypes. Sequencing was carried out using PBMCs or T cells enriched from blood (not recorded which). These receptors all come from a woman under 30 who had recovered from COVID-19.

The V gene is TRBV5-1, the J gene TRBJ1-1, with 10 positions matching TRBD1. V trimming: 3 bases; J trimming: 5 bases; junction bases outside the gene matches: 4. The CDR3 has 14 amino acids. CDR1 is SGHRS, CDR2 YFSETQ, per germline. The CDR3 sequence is CASSSGQGRTEAFF. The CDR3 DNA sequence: TGCGCCAGCAGCTCGGGACAGGGGAGGACTGAAGCTTTCTTT.

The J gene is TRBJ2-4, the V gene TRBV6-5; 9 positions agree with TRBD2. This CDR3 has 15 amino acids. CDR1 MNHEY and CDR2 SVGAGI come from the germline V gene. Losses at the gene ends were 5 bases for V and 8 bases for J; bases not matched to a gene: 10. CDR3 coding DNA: TGTGCCAGCAGTCAACGGCGGGGGGGCCGGTACATTCAGTACTTC. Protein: CASSQRRGGRYIQYF.

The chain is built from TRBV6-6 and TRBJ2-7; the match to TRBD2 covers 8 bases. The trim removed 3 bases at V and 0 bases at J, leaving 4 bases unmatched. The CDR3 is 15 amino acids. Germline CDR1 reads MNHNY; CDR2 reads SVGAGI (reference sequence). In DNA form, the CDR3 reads TGTGCCAGCAGTTATGACAGCGGGAGCTCCTACGAGCAGTACTTC. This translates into CASSYDSGSSYEQYF.

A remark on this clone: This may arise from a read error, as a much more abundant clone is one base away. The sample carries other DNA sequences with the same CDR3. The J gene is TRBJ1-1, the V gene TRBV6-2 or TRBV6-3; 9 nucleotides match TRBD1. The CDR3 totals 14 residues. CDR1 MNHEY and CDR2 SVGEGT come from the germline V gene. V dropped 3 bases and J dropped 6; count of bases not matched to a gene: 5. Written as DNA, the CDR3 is TGTGCCAGCAGTTATCGGGGACAGGGACCTGAAGCTTTCTTT. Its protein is CASSYRGQGPEAFF.

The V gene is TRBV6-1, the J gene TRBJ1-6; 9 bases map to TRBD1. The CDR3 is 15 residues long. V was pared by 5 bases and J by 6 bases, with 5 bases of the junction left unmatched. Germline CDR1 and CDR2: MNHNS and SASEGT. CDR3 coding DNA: TGTGCCAGCAGTAACAGGGGGCAGGGTAATTCACCCCTCCACTTT. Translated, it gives CASSNRGQGNSPLHF.

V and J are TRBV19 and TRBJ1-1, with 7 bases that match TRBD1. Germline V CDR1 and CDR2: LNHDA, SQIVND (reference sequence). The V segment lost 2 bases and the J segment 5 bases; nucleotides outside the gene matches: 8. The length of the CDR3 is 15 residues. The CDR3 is CASSIRDSEGTEAFF. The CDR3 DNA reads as TGTGCCAGTAGTATAAGGGACAGCGAAGGGACTGAAGCTTTCTTT.

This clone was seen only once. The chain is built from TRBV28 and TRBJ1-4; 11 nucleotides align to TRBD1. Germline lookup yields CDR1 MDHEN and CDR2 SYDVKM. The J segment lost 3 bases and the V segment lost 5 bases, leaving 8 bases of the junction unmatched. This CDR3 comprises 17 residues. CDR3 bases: TGTGCCAGCAGTCCCCCGGGGACAGGGGGAGCTAATGAAAAACTGTTTTTT. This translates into CASSPPGTGGANEKLFF.

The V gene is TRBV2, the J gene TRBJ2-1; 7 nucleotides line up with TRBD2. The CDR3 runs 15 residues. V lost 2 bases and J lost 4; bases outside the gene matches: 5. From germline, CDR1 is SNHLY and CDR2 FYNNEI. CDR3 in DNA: TGTGCCAGCAGTGAATCTAGCGGCCCATACAATGAGCAGTTCTTC. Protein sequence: CASSESSGPYNEQFF.